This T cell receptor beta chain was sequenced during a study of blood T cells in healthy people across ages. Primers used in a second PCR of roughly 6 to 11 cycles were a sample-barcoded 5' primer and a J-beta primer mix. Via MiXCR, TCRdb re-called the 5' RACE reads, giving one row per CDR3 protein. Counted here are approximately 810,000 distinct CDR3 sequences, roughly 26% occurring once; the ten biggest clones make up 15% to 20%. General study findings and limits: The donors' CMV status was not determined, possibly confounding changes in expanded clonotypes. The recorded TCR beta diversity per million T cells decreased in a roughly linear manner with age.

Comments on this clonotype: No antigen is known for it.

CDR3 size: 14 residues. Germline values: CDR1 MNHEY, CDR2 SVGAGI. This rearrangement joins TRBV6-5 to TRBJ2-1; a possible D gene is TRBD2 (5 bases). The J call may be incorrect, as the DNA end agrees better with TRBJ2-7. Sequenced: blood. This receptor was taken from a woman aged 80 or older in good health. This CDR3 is CASSYPRGKNEQYF. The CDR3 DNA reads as TGTGCCAGCAGTTACCCTCGGGGAAAGAATGAGCAGTACTTC.